This T cell receptor (beta chain) was obtained from a study of cytomegalovirus exposure and HLA in healthy donors. V lost 2 bases to trimming and J lost 1 base; unmatched junction nucleotides: 10. Germline V CDR1 and CDR2: SGHDT, YYEEEE. The CDR3 runs 17 residues. 13 Jbeta primers and 60 Vbeta primers were used for the PCR. The data were produced by immunoSEQ multiplex PCR, yet TCRdb's version contains in-frame clones alone and is incomplete. This table has fewer than 200,000 clones, over 65% appearing once. Regarding this clone: What it recognizes is unknown.

The study's findings and limits: Later, an analysis showed that TCR beta chains associated with HLA were more clonally expanded than others that were equally common. Presence/absence comparisons presumed near-even sequencing depth among donors. Reports credit the classifier with highly specific, highly sensitive diagnosis of cytomegalovirus status.

V and J are TRBV5-6 and TRBJ2-3, with 7 bases that match TRBD1. The specimen was PBMCs. This receptor was taken from a man between 60 and 75 years old in good health and CMV-seronegative. The CDR3 is CASSLLRGRSGTDTQYF. The CDR3 DNA is TGTGCCAGCAGCTTATTAAGGGGGCGGTCAGGCACAGATACGCAGTATTTT.